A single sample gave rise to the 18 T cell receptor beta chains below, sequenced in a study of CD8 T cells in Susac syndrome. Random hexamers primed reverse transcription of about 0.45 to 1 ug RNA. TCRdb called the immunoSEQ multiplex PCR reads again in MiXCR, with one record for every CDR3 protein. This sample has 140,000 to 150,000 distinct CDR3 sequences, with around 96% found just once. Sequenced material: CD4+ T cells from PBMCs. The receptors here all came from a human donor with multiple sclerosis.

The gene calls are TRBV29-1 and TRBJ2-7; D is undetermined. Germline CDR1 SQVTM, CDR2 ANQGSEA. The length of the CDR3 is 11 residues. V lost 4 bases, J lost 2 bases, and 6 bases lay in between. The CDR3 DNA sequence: TGCAGCGTTGCGACCCCCTACGAGCAGTACTTC. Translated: CSVATPYEQYF.

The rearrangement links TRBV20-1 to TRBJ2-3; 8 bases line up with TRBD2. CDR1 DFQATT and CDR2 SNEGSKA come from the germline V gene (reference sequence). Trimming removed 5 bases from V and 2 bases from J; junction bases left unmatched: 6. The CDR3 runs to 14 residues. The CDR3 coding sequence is TGCAGTGCTGGAAGCGGGGGAATCACAGATACGCAGTATTTT. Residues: CSAGSGGITDTQYF.

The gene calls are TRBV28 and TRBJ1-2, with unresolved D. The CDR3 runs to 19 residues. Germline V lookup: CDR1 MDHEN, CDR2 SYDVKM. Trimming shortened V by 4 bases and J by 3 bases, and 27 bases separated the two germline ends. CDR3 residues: CASSWLGDWQLPSDYGYTF. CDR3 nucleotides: TGTGCCAGCAGTTGGTTGGGTGATTGGCAGCTACCCTCAGACTATGGCTACACCTTC.

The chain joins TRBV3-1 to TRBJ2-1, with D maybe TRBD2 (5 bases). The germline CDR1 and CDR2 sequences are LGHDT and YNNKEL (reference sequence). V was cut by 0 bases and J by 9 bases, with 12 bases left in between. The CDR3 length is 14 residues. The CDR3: CASSQDQASTEQFF. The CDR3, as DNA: TGTGCCAGCAGCCAAGATCAGGCTAGCACTGAGCAGTTCTTC.

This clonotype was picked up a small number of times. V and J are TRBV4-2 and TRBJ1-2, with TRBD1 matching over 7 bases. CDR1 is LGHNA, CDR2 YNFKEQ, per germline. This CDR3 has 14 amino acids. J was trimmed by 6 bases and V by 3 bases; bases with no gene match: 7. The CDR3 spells CASSQPGTANGYTF. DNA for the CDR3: TGTGCCAGCAGCCAGCCGGGGACAGCGAATGGCTACACCTTC.

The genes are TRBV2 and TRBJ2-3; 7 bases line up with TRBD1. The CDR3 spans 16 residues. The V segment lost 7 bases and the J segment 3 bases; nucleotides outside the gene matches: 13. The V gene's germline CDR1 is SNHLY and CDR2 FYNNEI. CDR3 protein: CASNGETGFRTDTQYF. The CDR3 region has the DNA TGTGCCAGCAATGGGGAGACAGGGTTTAGGACAGATACGCAGTATTTT.

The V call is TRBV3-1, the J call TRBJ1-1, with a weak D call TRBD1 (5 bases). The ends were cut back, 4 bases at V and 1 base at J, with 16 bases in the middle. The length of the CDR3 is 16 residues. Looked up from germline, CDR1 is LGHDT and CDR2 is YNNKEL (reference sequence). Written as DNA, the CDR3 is TGTGCCAGCAGCCTTAACCCGGGACGGCCGAACACTGAAGCTTTCTTT. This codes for CASSLNPGRPNTEAFF.

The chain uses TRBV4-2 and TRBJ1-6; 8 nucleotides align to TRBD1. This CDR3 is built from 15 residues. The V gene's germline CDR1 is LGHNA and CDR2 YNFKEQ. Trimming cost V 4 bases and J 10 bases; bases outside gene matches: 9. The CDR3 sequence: CASSPRGQVSSPLHF. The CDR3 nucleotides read TGTGCCAGCAGCCCCAGGGGGCAGGTATCGTCACCCCTCCACTTT.

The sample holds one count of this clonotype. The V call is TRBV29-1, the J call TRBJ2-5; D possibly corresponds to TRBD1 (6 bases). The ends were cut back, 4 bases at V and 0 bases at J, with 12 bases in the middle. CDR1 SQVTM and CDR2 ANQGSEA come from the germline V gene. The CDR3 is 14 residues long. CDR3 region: CSVGYRANQETQYF. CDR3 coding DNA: TGCAGCGTTGGGTACAGGGCTAACCAAGAGACCCAGTACTTC.

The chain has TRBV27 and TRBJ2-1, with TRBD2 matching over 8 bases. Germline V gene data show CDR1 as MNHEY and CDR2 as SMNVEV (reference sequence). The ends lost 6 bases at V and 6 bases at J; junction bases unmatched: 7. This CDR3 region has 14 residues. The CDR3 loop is CASRRSGGFNEQFF. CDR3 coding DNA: TGTGCCAGCAGAAGGAGCGGGGGTTTCAATGAGCAGTTCTTC.

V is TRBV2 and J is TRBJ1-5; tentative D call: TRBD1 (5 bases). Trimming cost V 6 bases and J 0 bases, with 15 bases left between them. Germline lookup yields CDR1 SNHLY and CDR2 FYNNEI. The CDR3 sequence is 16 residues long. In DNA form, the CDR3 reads TGTGCCAGCAGCATTGACAGAGGATATAGCAATCAGCCCCAGCATTTT. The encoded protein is CASSIDRGYSNQPQHF.

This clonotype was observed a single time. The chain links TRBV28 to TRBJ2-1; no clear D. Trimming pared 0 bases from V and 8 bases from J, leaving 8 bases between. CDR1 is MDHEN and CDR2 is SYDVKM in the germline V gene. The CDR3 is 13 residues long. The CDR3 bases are TGTGCCAGCAGTTTATGGGTTTCGGATGAGCAGTTCTTC. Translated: CASSLWVSDEQFF.

CDR3 loop: CASGGGGLSDTQYF. In nucleotides, the CDR3 is TGTGCGAGTGGAGGGGGGGGCCTTTCAGATACGCAGTATTTT. The chain is built from TRBV10-3 and TRBJ2-3; D might be TRBD2 (7 bases). Germline CDR1 is ENHRY and CDR2 is SYGVKD. There are 14 residues in the CDR3.

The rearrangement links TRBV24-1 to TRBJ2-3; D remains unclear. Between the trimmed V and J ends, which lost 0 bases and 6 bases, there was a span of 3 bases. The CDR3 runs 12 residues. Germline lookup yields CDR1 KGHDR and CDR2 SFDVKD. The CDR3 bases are TGTGCCACCAGTGATTTGATGGATACGCAGTATTTT. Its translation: CATSDLMDTQYF.

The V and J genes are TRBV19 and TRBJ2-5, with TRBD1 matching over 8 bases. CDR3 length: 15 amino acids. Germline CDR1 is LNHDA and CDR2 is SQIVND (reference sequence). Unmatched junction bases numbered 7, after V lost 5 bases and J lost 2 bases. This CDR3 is CASSRGQGRQETQYF. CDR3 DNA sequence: TGTGCCAGTAGTCGAGGACAGGGTCGGCAAGAGACCCAGTACTTC.

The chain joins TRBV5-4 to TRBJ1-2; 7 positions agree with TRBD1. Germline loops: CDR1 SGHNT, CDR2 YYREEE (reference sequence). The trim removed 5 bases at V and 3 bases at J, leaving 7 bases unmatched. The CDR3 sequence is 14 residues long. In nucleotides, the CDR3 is TGTGCCAGCAGAAAACAGGGGAACGACTATGGCTACACCTTC. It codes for CASRKQGNDYGYTF. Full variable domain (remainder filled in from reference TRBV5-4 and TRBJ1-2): ETGVTQSPTHLIKTRGQQVTLRCSSQSGHNTVSWYQQALGQGPQFIFQYYREEENGRGNFPPRFSGLQFPNYSSELNVNALELDDSALYLCASRKQGNDYGYTFGSGTRLTVV.

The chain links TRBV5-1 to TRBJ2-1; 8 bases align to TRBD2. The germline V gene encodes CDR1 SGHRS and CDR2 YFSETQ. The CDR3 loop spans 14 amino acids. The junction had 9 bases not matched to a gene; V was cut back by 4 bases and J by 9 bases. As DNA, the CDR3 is TGCGCCAGCAGCCCCCGGGAGGGGGTGGGTGAGCAGTTCTTC. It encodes CASSPREGVGEQFF.

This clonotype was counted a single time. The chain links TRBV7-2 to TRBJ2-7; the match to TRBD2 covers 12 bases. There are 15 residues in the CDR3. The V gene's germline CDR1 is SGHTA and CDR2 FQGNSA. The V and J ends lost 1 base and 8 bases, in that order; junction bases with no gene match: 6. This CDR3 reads CASSLETSGGPQQYF. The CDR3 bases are TGTGCCAGCAGCTTAGAGACTAGCGGGGGACCGCAGCAGTACTTC.